A single sample is the source of the 32 T cell receptor beta chains below, sequenced in a study of breast tumors, draining lymph nodes, adjacent tissues. TCRdb processed the multiplex PCR reads anew with MiXCR; each CDR3 protein has one entry. The table shows under 300,000 distinct CDR3 sequences, with approximately 36% occurring only once. Axillary draining lymph nodes of breast cancer patients supplied the node samples. The sequencing sample was made of axillary lymph node tissue. Receptor source: a female donor with breast cancer. Some clones in this sample may be carry-over from other donors' samples.

This clonotype was detected many times. The rearrangement links TRBV2 to TRBJ1-4; TRBD1 agrees at 8 bases. Per the germline V gene, CDR1 is SNHLY and CDR2 is FYNNEI. This CDR3 region has 14 residues. The V gene end was trimmed by 8 bases and the J gene end by 4 bases; junction bases not matched to a gene: 6. The CDR3 sequence is CASGRQGINEKLFF. The CDR3 DNA reads TGTGCCAGCGGAAGACAGGGGATTAATGAAAAACTGTTTTTT.

This clonotype was counted ten times or more. V usage is TRBV7-9 and J usage is TRBJ1-6; D unresolved. Looked up from germline, CDR1 is SEHNR and CDR2 is FQNEAQ (reference sequence). The V end lost 4 bases, the J end lost 8 bases, and 15 bases lay between the germline ends. The CDR3 runs to 15 residues. CDR3 residues: CASSSMTGMDSPLHF. CDR3 DNA: TGTGCCAGCAGCTCTATGACCGGGATGGATTCACCCCTCCACTTT. The full variable domain, completed using reference TRBV7-9 and TRBJ1-6, is DTGVSQNPRHKITKRGQNVTFRCDPISEHNRLYWYRQTLGQGPEFLTYFQNEAQLEKSRLLSDRFSAERPKGSFSTLEIQRTEQGDSAMYLCASSSMTGMDSPLHFGNGTRLTVT.

This clonotype was seen repeatedly, ten times or more. This sequence joins TRBV5-5 and TRBJ2-2; D uncertain. The V gene lost 4 bases and the J gene lost 6 bases, with 13 bases spanning the gap. This CDR3 is 14 amino acids long. CDR1 and CDR2 (germline): SGHKS, YYEKEE (reference sequence). For the CDR3, the DNA is TGTGCCAGCAGCCAGTCATCGGCCGCCGGGGAGCTGTTTTTT. Translated: CASSQSSAAGELFF.

This clonotype was seen a few times. This sequence joins TRBV9 and TRBJ2-2; 10 positions match TRBD1. The V and J ends lost 3 bases and 4 bases, in that order; junction bases with no gene match: 6. This CDR3 is 16 amino acids long. Germline V lookup: CDR1 SGDLS, CDR2 YYNGEE. The DNA of the CDR3 is TGTGCCAGCAGCGACGACAGGGGGCAAGTCACCGGGGAGCTGTTTTTT. Its translation: CASSDDRGQVTGELFF.

The V call is TRBV9, the J call TRBJ2-6; 7 bases agree with TRBD1. The CDR3 has 17 residues. The germline gives CDR1 SGDLS, CDR2 YYNGEE. The V gene end was trimmed by 0 bases and the J gene end by 0 bases; junction bases not matched to a gene: 3. CDR3 residues: CASSVAGQLSGANVLTF. The DNA for the CDR3 is TGTGCCAGCAGCGTAGCGGGACAGCTCTCTGGGGCCAACGTCCTGACTTTC.

The count of this clonotype is one. V is TRBV12-5 and J is TRBJ1-4; D gene ambiguous. From germline, CDR1 is LGHNT and CDR2 FRNRAP. This CDR3 has 13 amino acids. V was clipped by 7 bases and J by 8 bases, with 14 bases between them. The CDR3 loop reads CASASGTDEKLFF. The CDR3 coding sequence is TGTGCTAGTGCGAGCGGTACGGACGAAAAACTGTTTTTT.

In its sample, this clonotype was seen many times. The chain combines TRBV20-1 with TRBJ2-7; 9 nucleotides match TRBD1. J gave up 1 base and V 3 bases, and 4 bases lay outside the gene matches. CDR3 length: 14 amino acids. Germline CDR1 and CDR2: DFQATT and SNEGSKA (reference sequence). The DNA for the CDR3 is TGCAGTGCTAGGGACAGGGGATTGTCCTACGAGCAGTACTTC. Amino acids: CSARDRGLSYEQYF.

This clonotype came up many times. In DNA form, the CDR3 reads TGCAGTGCCGGGACAGGGGGATTAAATGGCTACACCTTC. Translating gives CSAGTGGLNGYTF. The rearrangement links TRBV20-1 to TRBJ1-2; 11 positions match TRBD1. The CDR3 loop spans 13 amino acids. Germline loops: CDR1 DFQATT, CDR2 SNEGSKA (reference sequence). The J segment lost 6 bases and the V segment lost 6 bases, leaving 6 bases of the junction unmatched.

The V and J genes are TRBV5-1 and TRBJ2-7; 7 positions agree with TRBD1. CDR3 length equals 14 residues. V dropped 1 base and J dropped 4; count of bases not matched to a gene: 5. Per the germline V gene, CDR1 is SGHRS and CDR2 is YFSETQ. The CDR3 region has the DNA TGCGCCAGCAGCTTGAGAGGGGGCGGATACGAGCAGTACTTC. This gives the protein CASSLRGGGYEQYF.

This clonotype showed up many times. This chain links TRBV6-6 with TRBJ2-5, with D unclear. The length of the CDR3 is 11 residues. The V and J ends lost 8 bases and 0 bases respectively, with 4 bases between them. Germline assignment: CDR1 MNHNY and CDR2 SVGAGI (reference sequence). For the CDR3, the DNA is TGTGCCAGCGGGGACCAAGAGACCCAGTACTTC. This gives the protein CASGDQETQYF.

This clonotype showed up just a few times. Since a much larger clone is just one base distant, this may be a read error. This sequence joins TRBV12-3 or TRBV12-4 and TRBJ2-1; D might be TRBD1 (6 bases). The CDR3 contains 14 residues. Trimming shortened V by 3 bases and J by 2 bases, and 8 bases separated the two germline ends. The CDR3, as DNA: TGTGCCAGCAGTTTCGGGACAACCTACAATGAGCAGTTCTTC. This sequence encodes CASSFGTTYNEQFF.

For this clonotype: Germline is not matched at one junction end, which may reflect a read error. The chain has TRBV5-1 and TRBJ2-1; no clear D gene. The CDR3 sequence is 12 residues long. CDR1 and CDR2 from the germline V gene are SGHRS and YFSETQ. CDR3 coding DNA: TGCGCCAGCAGCTTTCTAGGAAATGAGCACTTCTTC. It codes for CASSFLGNEHFF.

In this sample, this clonotype turned up many times. This chain joins TRBV20-1 and TRBJ2-6, with 7 nucleotides matching TRBD1. Losses at the gene ends were 6 bases for V and 2 bases for J; bases not matched to a gene: 4. Germline V lookup: CDR1 DFQATT, CDR2 SNEGSKA (reference sequence). CDR3 length equals 14 residues. This CDR3 reads CSARDRTGANVLTF. The CDR3 nucleotides read TGCAGTGCAAGGGACAGAACTGGGGCCAACGTCCTGACTTTC.

The chain recombines TRBV20-1 with TRBJ1-2, with 8 bases that match TRBD1. V shed 0 bases and J 2 bases; nucleotides not matched to a gene: 5. The CDR3 spans 15 residues. Germline V gene data show CDR1 as DFQATT and CDR2 as SNEGSKA (reference sequence). As DNA, the CDR3 is TGCAGTGCTAGAGATAGGACAGGGAGCAACTATGGCTACACCTTC. Its translation: CSARDRTGSNYGYTF.

This clonotype was observed many times. The rearrangement uses TRBV7-9 and TRBJ2-1, with D uncertain. The CDR3 runs 16 residues. CDR1 and CDR2 (germline): SEHNR, FQNEAQ (reference sequence). V lost 5 bases and J 0 bases, leaving 14 bases between the germline ends. The CDR3 nucleotides are TGTGCCAGCAGCCCCTCTCGGCGAAGCTCCTACAATGAGCAGTTCTTC. Protein: CASSPSRRSSYNEQFF.

This CDR3 is CASSRKRQGSYGYTF. CDR3 bases: TGTGCCAGCAGTCGAAAGAGACAGGGGAGCTATGGCTACACCTTC. This rearrangement joins TRBV5-4 to TRBJ1-2; TRBD1 agrees at 8 bases. Looked up from germline, CDR1 is SGHNT and CDR2 is YYREEE (reference sequence). Trimming removed 5 bases from V and 4 bases from J; junction bases left unmatched: 10. CDR3 length equals 15 residues.

In this sample, this clonotype turned up a few times. V usage is TRBV18 and J usage is TRBJ1-2; tentatively, D is TRBD1 (5 bases). The V end was cut by 2 bases, the J end by 5 bases, with 15 bases between. The CDR3 has 15 amino acids. CDR1 and CDR2 (germline): KGHSH, LQKENI. The CDR3 sequence is CASSPAGGKGYGYTF. DNA for the CDR3: TGTGCCAGCTCACCAGCCGGGGGAAAGGGGTATGGCTACACCTTC.

In this sample, this clonotype turned up many times. This rearrangement joins TRBV11-3 to TRBJ2-1; weak D call: TRBD2 (5 bases). Germline V gene data show CDR1 as SGHNT and CDR2 as YENEEA. V was trimmed by 5 bases and J by 3 bases, leaving 14 bases between them. The CDR3 is 15 residues long. The CDR3 sequence: CASSPEGESYNEQFF. The DNA for the CDR3 is TGTGCCAGCAGCCCAGAGGGCGAAAGCTACAATGAGCAGTTCTTC.

This clonotype was counted ten times or more. This may arise from a read error, as a much more abundant clone is one base away. V and J are TRBV15 and TRBJ1-4, with TRBD1 as a possible D gene (6 bases). Germline V gene data show CDR1 as LNHNV and CDR2 as YYDKDF (reference sequence). The CDR3 runs 15 residues. The CDR3 nucleotides read TGTGCCACCAGCAGAGAGCGAACAGGGAATGAAAAACTGCTTTTT. Protein sequence: CATSRERTGNEKLLF.

This clonotype was seen many times. The CDR3 DNA follows: TGTGCCAGCAGTTTACATGGCAGAGGCTACGAGCAGTACTTC. Translating gives CASSLHGRGYEQYF. The chain employs TRBV12-3 or TRBV12-4 and TRBJ2-7; D uncertain. CDR3 length equals 14 residues. V was pared by 2 bases and J by 3 bases, with 11 bases between.

The rearrangement uses TRBV5-8 and TRBJ2-5, with 9 bases that match TRBD2. The CDR3 consists of 17 residues. V gave up 0 bases and J gave up 4 bases; unmatched junction bases: 10. Germline CDR1 and CDR2: SGHTS and YDEGEE. The CDR3 reads CASSLGVTSGLSETQYF. CDR3 in DNA: TGTGCCAGCAGCTTGGGGGTGACTAGCGGCCTCTCAGAGACCCAGTACTTC.

In its sample, this clonotype was seen a few times. A much larger clone is a single base away; this may be a read error. The chain joins TRBV5-6 to TRBJ1-6; D possibly corresponds to TRBD1 (5 bases). The V and J ends lost 6 bases and 11 bases respectively, with 21 bases between them. From germline, CDR1 is SGHDT and CDR2 YYEEEE. This CDR3 spans 15 amino acids. The CDR3 region is CASTLWGGLSPPLHF. For the CDR3, the DNA is TGTGCCAGCACCCTTTGGGGGGGATTGTCTCCACCCCTCCACTTT.

This clonotype was detected a few times. This sequence joins TRBV28 and TRBJ1-6; D gene ambiguous. Germline V gene data show CDR1 as MDHEN and CDR2 as SYDVKM. This CDR3 comprises 16 residues. The V and J ends lost 2 bases and 0 bases respectively, with 8 bases between them. The CDR3 DNA is TGTGCCAGCAGTTTAAAGGGCTCCTCCTATAATTCACCCCTCCACTTT. This gives the protein CASSLKGSSYNSPLHF.

The chain joins TRBV6-5 to TRBJ2-7; tentatively, D is TRBD2 (6 bases). The CDR3 sequence is 15 residues long. The V and J ends lost 5 bases and 2 bases respectively, with 16 bases between them. CDR1 is MNHEY and CDR2 is SVGAGI in the germline V gene. CDR3 loop: CASSHGSGVAYEQYF. In DNA, the CDR3 is TGTGCCAGCAGTCACGGGTCGGGGGTTGCCTACGAGCAGTACTTC.

This clonotype was recorded many times. The gene calls are TRBV12-3 or TRBV12-4 and TRBJ2-5, with D tentatively TRBD1 (5 bases). The ends were cut back, 3 bases at V and 1 base at J, with 6 bases in the middle. CDR3 length equals 13 residues. The CDR3: CASSFRVQETQYF. CDR3 in DNA: TGTGCCAGCAGTTTCAGGGTCCAAGAGACCCAGTACTTC.

Comments on this clonotype: A read error may be the cause here, since a much bigger clone is one base away. This chain links TRBV7-2 with TRBJ2-7; TRBD2 agrees at 8 bases. The V gene's germline CDR1 is SGHTA and CDR2 FQGNSA. This CDR3 region has 15 residues. CDR3 residues: CASSPWTSFSYEQHF. The DNA of the CDR3 is TGTGCCAGCAGCCCGTGGACTAGCTTCTCCTACGAGCAGCACTTC.

Turning to this clonotype: Mismatch with germline at one junction end may stem from a read error. V usage is TRBV6-5 and J usage is TRBJ1-6; D is undetermined. The CDR3 length is 16 residues. Germline assignment: CDR1 MNHEY and CDR2 SVGAGI. CDR3 bases: TGTGCCAGCAGTCACTCGCTCGGGCTCGATAATTCACCCCTCCACTTT. Amino acids: CASSHSLGLDNSPLHF.

There are a few counts of this clonotype. The chain carries TRBV6-5 and TRBJ2-6; D is perhaps TRBD1 (6 bases). Trimming removed 4 bases at V and 6 bases at J, with 7 bases between. The CDR3 totals 13 residues. Germline-derived CDR1 and CDR2 are MNHEY and SVGAGI. The CDR3 loop is CASSLGQANVLTF. The DNA for the CDR3 is TGTGCCAGCAGTTTGGGACAGGCCAACGTCCTGACTTTC.

This clonotype was recorded a few times. The V gene is TRBV5-4, the J gene TRBJ2-3, with 7 bases lining up with TRBD1. This CDR3 contains 16 residues. CDR1 and CDR2 from the germline V gene are SGHNT and YYREEE (reference sequence). With 0 bases clipped from V and 6 bases from J, the junction kept 10 bases outside the gene matches. Written as DNA, the CDR3 is TGTGCCAGCAGCTTGGGGAAGACAGGGAAGGGGGATACGCAGTATTTT. The encoded protein is CASSLGKTGKGDTQYF. The full variable domain, completed using reference TRBV5-4 and TRBJ2-3, is ETGVTQSPTHLIKTRGQQVTLRCSSQSGHNTVSWYQQALGQGPQFIFQYYREEENGRGNFPPRFSGLQFPNYSSELNVNALELDDSALYLCASSLGKTGKGDTQYFGPGTRLTVL.

This chain links TRBV6-6 with TRBJ1-2, with D hard to call. Germline V CDR1 and CDR2: MNHNY, SVGAGI (reference sequence). The CDR3 loop spans 14 amino acids. V lost 5 bases, J lost 4 bases, and 14 bases lay in between. CDR3 residues: CASSHVAAGYGYTF. As DNA, the CDR3 is TGTGCCAGCAGTCATGTGGCGGCGGGCTATGGCTACACCTTC.

This clonotype was detected only a few times. This chain links TRBV2 with TRBJ1-1, with D possibly TRBD1 on 6 matching bases. The V gene's germline CDR1 is SNHLY and CDR2 FYNNEI. This CDR3 contains 15 residues. V was trimmed by 4 bases and J by 5 bases, leaving 17 bases between them. CDR3 coding DNA: TGTGCCAGCAGTGTGGCGGGGGGCGCGGGTACTGAAGCTTTCTTT. Its protein is CASSVAGGAGTEAFF.

This clonotype was found a few times. The genes are TRBV5-1 and TRBJ2-1, with 8 bases identical to TRBD2. The CDR3 extends over 16 amino acids. Looked up from germline, CDR1 is SGHRS and CDR2 is YFSETQ. Germline trimming cut 0 bases from V and 10 bases from J; bases unmatched to any gene: 12. The chain's CDR3 is CASSLEPNSGIREQFF. The CDR3 DNA sequence: TGCGCCAGCAGCTTGGAGCCGAATAGCGGGATTAGAGAGCAGTTCTTC.